The 16 T cell receptor beta chains listed next were all sequenced from one sample in a study of identifying expanded T cells in peripheral blood. Only in-frame clones appear in the TCRdb table, and some are missing; sequencing was by immunoSEQ multiplex PCR. This sample carries some 99,000 clones, 88% of them seen once, and the ten largest clones take 8.4%. Sequenced input: blood. The receptors here all came from a person aged 18-69 years in good health.

The chain carries TRBV2 and TRBJ1-6; 7 bases match TRBD1. V shed 5 bases, J shed 10 bases, and the junction held 20 bases outside the gene matches. The CDR3 consists of 18 residues. Germline CDR1 and CDR2: SNHLY and FYNNEI. The CDR3 coding sequence is TGTGCCAGCAGTCTCAGGGGGGTCTCGGTTTCGGATCGATCACCCCTCCACTTT. Translation: CASSLRGVSVSDRSPLHF. Variable domain in full (rest from reference TRBV2 and TRBJ1-6): EPEVTQTPSHQVTQMGQEVILRCVPISNHLYFYWYRQILGQKVEFLVSFYNNEISEKSEIFDDQFSVERPDGSNFTLKIRSTKLEDSAMYFCASSLRGVSVSDRSPLHFGNGTRLTVT.

The gene calls are TRBV18 and TRBJ2-7; TRBD1 agrees at 8 bases. Trimming removed 2 bases from V and 0 bases from J; junction bases left unmatched: 9. The CDR3 is 17 residues long. Germline V CDR1 and CDR2: KGHSH, LQKENI. The CDR3 nucleotides read TGTGCCAGCTCACCAAGTCATGGACAGGGCGACTCCTACGAGCAGTACTTC. Its protein product is CASSPSHGQGDSYEQYF.

The CDR3 DNA reads TGCGCCAGCAGCCAACCGGACAACTCTGGAAACACCATATATTTT. This codes for CASSQPDNSGNTIYF. The V call is TRBV4-1, the J call TRBJ1-3, with D perhaps matching TRBD1 (5 bases). Germline V gives CDR1 MGHRA, CDR2 YSYEKL. The CDR3 length is 15 residues. V lost 2 bases, J lost 0 bases, and 8 bases lay in between.

The chain combines TRBV2 with TRBJ2-7; 10 nucleotides line up with TRBD2. The germline V gene has CDR1 SNHLY and CDR2 FYNNEI. The CDR3 is 14 residues long. The junction had 5 bases not matched to a gene; V was cut back by 6 bases and J by 3 bases. This chain's CDR3 is CASRLGLAVYEQYF. CDR3 DNA: TGTGCCAGCAGACTCGGACTAGCGGTCTACGAGCAGTACTTC. The full variable domain, with the rest looked up from reference TRBV2 and TRBJ2-7, is EPEVTQTPSHQVTQMGQEVILRCVPISNHLYFYWYRQILGQKVEFLVSFYNNEISEKSEIFDDQFSVERPDGSNFTLKIRSTKLEDSAMYFCASRLGLAVYEQYFGPGTRLTVT.

The chain uses TRBV5-1 and TRBJ1-4; D gene uncertain. The CDR3 is 14 residues long. CDR1 SGHRS and CDR2 YFSETQ come from the germline V gene. The germline V and J ends were trimmed by 4 bases and 3 bases, with 10 bases remaining between them. The CDR3 nucleotides read TGCGCCAGCAGCATGAGTCTGGCTAATGAAAAACTGTTTTTT. This codes for CASSMSLANEKLFF. Full variable domain (remainder filled in from reference TRBV5-1 and TRBJ1-4): KAGVTQTPRYLIKTRGQQVTLSCSPISGHRSVSWYQQTPGQGLQFLFEYFSETQRNKGNFPGRFSGRQFSNSRSEMNVSTLELGDSALYLCASSMSLANEKLFFGSGTQLSVL.

This sequence joins TRBV5-1 and TRBJ1-3; D gene unclear. The CDR3 covers 16 residues. Looked up from germline, CDR1 is SGHRS and CDR2 is YFSETQ. Trimming left V 0 bases short and J 3 bases short, with 13 bases between. CDR3 amino acids: CASSLASGTVGNTIYF. Written as DNA, the CDR3 is TGCGCCAGCAGCTTGGCTTCCGGTACGGTTGGAAACACCATATATTTT.

This chain links TRBV18 with TRBJ1-1; D might be TRBD1 (5 bases). Trimming shortened V by 3 bases and J by 7 bases, and 15 bases separated the two germline ends. Germline V gives CDR1 KGHSH, CDR2 LQKENI. The CDR3 length is 14 residues. This CDR3 is CASSPTGGQYEAFF. CDR3 in DNA: TGTGCCAGCTCACCCACCGGTGGACAATATGAAGCTTTCTTT. Variable domain in full (rest from reference TRBV18 and TRBJ1-1): NAGVMQNPRHLVRRRGQEARLRCSPMKGHSHVYWYRQLPEEGLKFMVYLQKENIIDESGMPKERFSAEFPKEGPSILRIQQVVRGDSAAYFCASSPTGGQYEAFFGQGTRLTVV.

The chain uses TRBV6-6 and TRBJ2-3, with 7 bases fitting TRBD1. Germline V CDR1 and CDR2: MNHNY, SVGAGI (reference sequence). V was clipped by 1 base and J by 1 base; unmatched bases: 5. The CDR3 length is 16 residues. The CDR3 nucleotides are TGTGCCAGCAGTTACTTCCGGACAGGAGGCACAGATACGCAGTATTTT. Protein: CASSYFRTGGTDTQYF.

The V gene is TRBV21-1, the J gene TRBJ1-4. TRBV21-1 is recorded as a pseudogene. The CDR3 spans 12 residues. CDR3 sequence reads: CATLTGPEKLFF. The CDR3 DNA reads TGTGCCACGCTGACGGGGCCCGAAAAACTGTTTTTT.

V and J are TRBV18 and TRBJ2-7; 10 nucleotides agree with TRBD1. V shed 2 bases, J shed 6 bases, and the junction held 13 bases outside the gene matches. CDR1 KGHSH and CDR2 LQKENI come from the germline V gene. The CDR3 extends over 17 amino acids. CDR3 bases: TGTGCCAGCTCACCAGGGATTGGTAGGGACAGGGGAGGCGAGCAGTACTTC. This codes for CASSPGIGRDRGGEQYF.

This clone was seen more than once but under ten times. The chain uses TRBV5-4 and TRBJ2-5, with a weak D call TRBD2 (6 bases). The CDR3 consists of 15 residues. Looked up from germline, CDR1 is SGHNT and CDR2 is YYREEE (reference sequence). Deletions cut 0 bases from V and 5 bases from J, with 14 bases between. For the CDR3, the DNA is TGTGCCAGCAGCTTGGTTGGACAAGGAGGGGAGACCCAGTACTTC. This encodes CASSLVGQGGETQYF.

The rearrangement uses TRBV7-6 and TRBJ1-4; D remains ambiguous. The germline V gene has CDR1 SGHVS and CDR2 FNYEAQ. CDR3 length: 14 residues. Trimming shortened V by 5 bases and J by 7 bases, and 14 bases separated the two germline ends. The CDR3 DNA follows: TGTGCCAGCAGCCCCAGTAGGCGGGCTGAAAAACTGTTTTTT. This codes for CASSPSRRAEKLFF.

The J gene is TRBJ2-2, the V gene TRBV5-4, with 14 bases lining up with TRBD2. CDR1 SGHNT and CDR2 YYREEE come from the germline V gene (reference sequence). V shed 0 bases, J shed 3 bases, and the junction held 1 base outside the gene matches. The CDR3 consists of 17 residues. CDR3 protein: CASSLGGLAGDTGELFF. CDR3 nucleotides: TGTGCCAGCAGCTTGGGGGGACTAGCGGGAGACACCGGGGAGCTGTTTTTT.

The chain combines TRBV29-1 with TRBJ2-3; D call uncertain. This CDR3 contains 13 residues. Trimming shortened V by 4 bases and J by 0 bases, and 8 bases separated the two germline ends. CDR1 and CDR2 (germline): SQVTM, ANQGSEA. This CDR3 is CSVAAASTDTQYF. The CDR3 DNA reads as TGCAGCGTTGCCGCAGCCAGCACAGATACGCAGTATTTT.

This clone was seen once. This chain links TRBV7-9 with TRBJ2-6; D gene uncertain. Germline CDR1 is SEHNR and CDR2 is FQNEAQ (reference sequence). Trimming took off 1 base at V and 0 bases at J, with 7 bases between the two ends. The CDR3 has 16 residues. CDR3 in amino acids: CASSLGVYSGANVLTF. The CDR3 coding sequence is TGTGCCAGCAGCTTAGGGGTTTACTCTGGGGCCAACGTCCTGACTTTC.

This clone came up a few times. The gene calls are TRBV2 and TRBJ2-7, with D maybe TRBD1 (6 bases). CDR3 length: 14 amino acids. Germline V gene sequence: CDR1 SNHLY, CDR2 FYNNEI. The V gene lost 7 bases and the J gene lost 1 base, with 14 bases spanning the gap. The CDR3 DNA reads as TGTGCCAGCACCGCCGGGACATATTCCTACGAGCAGTACTTC. This translates into CASTAGTYSYEQYF.